The source of this TCR beta chain is a study of cytomegalovirus exposure and HLA in healthy donors. This CDR3 is built from 13 residues. With 7 bases removed from V and 1 base from J, the gap between germline ends came to 10 bases. Germline-derived CDR1 and CDR2 are MNHEY and SVGAGI. 60 Vbeta and 13 Jbeta primers were used in PCR. Clones were read by immunoSEQ multiplex PCR, and TCRdb kept only the in-frame ones, dropping some. This sample has roughly 170,000 clones, with around 68% found just once. This chain uses TRBV6-5 with TRBJ1-1; perhaps TRBD1 as D (5 bases). The TCR comes from a girl aged 5 to 17 in good health and CMV-seronegative. Sequenced sample: PBMCs. CDR3 DNA: TGTGCCAGCACCCCAGGGTCGAACACTGAAGCTTTCTTT. This encodes CASTPGSNTEAFF.